Ten or more counts support the clone carrying this TCR beta chain. This entry comes from a study of neurological immune-mediated disorders. CDR3 length: 15 residues. V was cut by 0 bases and J by 1 base, with 9 bases left in between. Germline CDR1 is MNHEY and CDR2 is SMNVEV (reference sequence). TCRdb re-called the 5' RACE reads through MiXCR, storing one row per CDR3 protein. The sample carries over 75,000 distinct CDR3 sequences, 4.5% to 7.5% recorded once. The time point was: longitudinal time-point 2. The sequence was collected from a woman between 55 and 75 years old with multiple sclerosis. Sequences were obtained from PBMCs. The chain combines TRBV27 with TRBJ1-1; possibly TRBD1 for D (6 bases). CDR3 protein: CASSLSGTPNTEAFF. Written as DNA, the CDR3 is TGTGCCAGCAGTTTATCCGGGACACCGAACACTGAAGCTTTCTTT.